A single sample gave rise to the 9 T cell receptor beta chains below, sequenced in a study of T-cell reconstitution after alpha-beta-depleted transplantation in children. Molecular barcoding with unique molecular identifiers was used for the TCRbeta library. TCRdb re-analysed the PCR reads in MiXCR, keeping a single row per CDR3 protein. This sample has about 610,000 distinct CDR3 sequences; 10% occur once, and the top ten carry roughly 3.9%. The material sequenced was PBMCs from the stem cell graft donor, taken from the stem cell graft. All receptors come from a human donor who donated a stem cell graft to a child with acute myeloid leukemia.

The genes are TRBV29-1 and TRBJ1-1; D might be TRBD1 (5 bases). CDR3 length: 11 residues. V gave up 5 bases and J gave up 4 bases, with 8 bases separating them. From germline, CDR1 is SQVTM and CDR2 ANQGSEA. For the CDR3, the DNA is TGCAGCGTTTGGGGGGGCACTGAAGCTTTCTTT. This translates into CSVWGGTEAFF. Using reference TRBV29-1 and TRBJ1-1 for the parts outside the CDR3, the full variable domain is SAVISQKPSRDICQRGTSLTIQCQVDSQVTMMFWYRQQPGQSLTLIATANQGSEATYESGFVIDKFPISRPNLTFSTLTVSNMSPEDSSIYLCSVWGGTEAFFGQGTRLTVV.

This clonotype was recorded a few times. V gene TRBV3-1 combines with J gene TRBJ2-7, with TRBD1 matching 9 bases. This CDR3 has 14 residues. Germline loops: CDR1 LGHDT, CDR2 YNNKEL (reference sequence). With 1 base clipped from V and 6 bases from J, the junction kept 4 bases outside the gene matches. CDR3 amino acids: CASSQGGTGSEQYF. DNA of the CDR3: TGTGCCAGCAGCCAAGGTGGGACAGGGTCCGAGCAGTACTTC.

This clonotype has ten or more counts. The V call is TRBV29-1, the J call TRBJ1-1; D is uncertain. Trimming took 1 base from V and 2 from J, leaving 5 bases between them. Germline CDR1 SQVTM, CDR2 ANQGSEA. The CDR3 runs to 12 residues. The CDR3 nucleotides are TGCAGCGTTGAAGGTGTAAACACTGAAGCTTTCTTT. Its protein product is CSVEGVNTEAFF.

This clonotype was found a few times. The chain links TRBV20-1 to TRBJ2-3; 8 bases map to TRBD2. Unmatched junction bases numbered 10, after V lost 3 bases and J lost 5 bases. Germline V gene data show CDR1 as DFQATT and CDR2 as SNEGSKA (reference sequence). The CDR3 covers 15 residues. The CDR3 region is CSARSGSSFGDTQYF. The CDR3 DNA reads TGCAGTGCTAGGAGCGGGAGTAGCTTCGGAGATACGCAGTATTTT.

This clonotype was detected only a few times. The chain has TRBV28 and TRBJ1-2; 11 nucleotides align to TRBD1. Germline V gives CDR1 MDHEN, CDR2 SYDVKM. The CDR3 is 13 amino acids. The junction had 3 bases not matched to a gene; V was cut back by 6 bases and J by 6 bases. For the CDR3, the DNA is TGTGCCAGCAGACCGGGACAGGGGGATGGCTACACCTTC. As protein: CASRPGQGDGYTF.

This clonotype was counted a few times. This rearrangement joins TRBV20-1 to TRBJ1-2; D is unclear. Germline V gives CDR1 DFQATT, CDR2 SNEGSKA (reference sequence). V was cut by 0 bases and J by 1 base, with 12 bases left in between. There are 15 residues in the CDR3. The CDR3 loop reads CSARDFGEINYGYTF. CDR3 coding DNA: TGCAGTGCTAGAGATTTCGGGGAAATTAACTATGGCTACACCTTC.

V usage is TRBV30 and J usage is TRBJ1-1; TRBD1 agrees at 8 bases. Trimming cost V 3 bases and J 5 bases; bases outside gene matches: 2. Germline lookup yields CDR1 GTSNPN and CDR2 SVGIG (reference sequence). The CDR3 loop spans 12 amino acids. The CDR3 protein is CAWSTGGTEAFF. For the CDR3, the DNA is TGTGCCTGGAGCACAGGGGGGACTGAAGCTTTCTTT.

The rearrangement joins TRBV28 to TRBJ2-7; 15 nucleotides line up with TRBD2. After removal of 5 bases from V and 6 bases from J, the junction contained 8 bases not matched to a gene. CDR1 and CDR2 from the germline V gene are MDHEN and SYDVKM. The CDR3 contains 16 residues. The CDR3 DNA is TGTGCCAGCAGTCCATGGACTAGCGGGAGGGCCCCCGAGCAGTACTTC. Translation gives CASSPWTSGRAPEQYF.

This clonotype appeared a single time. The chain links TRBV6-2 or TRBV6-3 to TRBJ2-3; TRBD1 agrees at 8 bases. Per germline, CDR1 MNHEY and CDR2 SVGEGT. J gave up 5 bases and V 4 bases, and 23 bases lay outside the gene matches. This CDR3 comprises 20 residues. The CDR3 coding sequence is TGTGCCAGCAGTTTCCAAAATGGACAGGGCGCCGGCCCTTTAGGAGATACGCAGTATTTT. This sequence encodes CASSFQNGQGAGPLGDTQYF.